This T cell receptor beta chain was identified during a study of CD8+ T cells in alopecia areata. Notes on the study in general: Unlike in mice, where it was clearer, TCR sharing across patients was less clear, possibly HLA-related. Sequencing of scalp samples also includes resident alphabeta T cells from normal skin. Compared with normal scalp, lesional scalp had higher clonality and more expanded CD8+ clones.

V was pared by 0 bases and J by 6 bases, with 3 bases of the junction left unmatched. Germline assignment: CDR1 LGHNA and CDR2 YSLEER. This CDR3 has 14 amino acids. As concerns this clone: The antigen is not known.

Sequencing templates came from extracted RNA that was reverse transcribed into cDNA. Assay: immunoSEQ multiplex PCR; the TCRdb copy retains only in-frame clones and omits some. The sample holds over 120,000 clones, 51% seen once. V is TRBV4-3 and J is TRBJ1-1, with 8 bases fitting TRBD1. The sample in question was CD4+ T cells sorted from blood, obtained at week 0. The origin of this receptor is a human donor with alopecia areata. The CDR3 nucleotides are TGCGCCAGCAGCCAAGATGACAGGGGAGCTGAAGCTTTCTTT. Amino acid sequence: CASSQDDRGAEAFF.